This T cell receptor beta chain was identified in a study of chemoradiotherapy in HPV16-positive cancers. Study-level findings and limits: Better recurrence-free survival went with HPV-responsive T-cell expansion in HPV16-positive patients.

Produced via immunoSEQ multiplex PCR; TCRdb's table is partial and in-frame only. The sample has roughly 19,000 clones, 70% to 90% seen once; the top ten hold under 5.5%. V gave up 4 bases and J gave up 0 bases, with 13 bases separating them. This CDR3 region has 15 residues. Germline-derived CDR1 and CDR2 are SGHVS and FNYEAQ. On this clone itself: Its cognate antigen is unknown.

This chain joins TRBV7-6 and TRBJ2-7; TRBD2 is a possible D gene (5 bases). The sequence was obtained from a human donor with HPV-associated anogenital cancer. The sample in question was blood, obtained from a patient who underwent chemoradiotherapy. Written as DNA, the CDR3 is TGTGCCAGCAGCTCTGCTGGACTCGGCTCCTACGAGCAGTACTTC. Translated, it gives CASSSAGLGSYEQYF. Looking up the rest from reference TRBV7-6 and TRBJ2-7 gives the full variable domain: GAGVSQSPRYKVTKRGQDVALRCDPISGHVSLYWYRQALGQGPEFLTYFNYEAQQDKSGLPNDRFSAERPEGSISTLTIQRTEQRDSAMYRCASSSAGLGSYEQYFGPGTRLTVT.